This record concerns one T cell receptor beta chain sequence. The antigen remains unidentified. PCR employed 60 Vbeta and 13 Jbeta primers. In the authors' workflow: Later, an analysis found roughly 80 million unique TCR beta chains, and around 10 million of these were shared. Only in-frame clones appear in the TCRdb table, and some are missing; sequencing was by immunoSEQ multiplex PCR. For V, J and clone size, that table is used; D and trimming come from the DNA. The sample table includes 150,000 to 200,000 clones. These data are taken from a study of cytomegalovirus exposure and HLA in healthy donors. Notes on the study in general: Among immune exposure information, only CMV serostatus was available. The presence/absence work took it that sequencing depth was about the same across donors. In vitro work confirmed that three CMV-associated chains recognize CMV antigens.

This TCR was recovered from a woman aged 60-75 years in good health and CMV-seronegative. The sequenced material came from PBMCs.

As DNA, the CDR3 is TGTGCCAGCATCAGAACGGCTAGCGGGGGGTTTCAAGAGACCCAGTACTTC. This codes for CASIRTASGGFQETQYF. The chain is built from TRBV7-6 and TRBJ2-5, with 11 positions matching TRBD2. Germline V gene lookup returns CDR1 SGHVS and CDR2 FNYEAQ. The CDR3 spans 17 residues. Unmatched junction bases numbered 12, after V lost 7 bases and J lost 2 bases.